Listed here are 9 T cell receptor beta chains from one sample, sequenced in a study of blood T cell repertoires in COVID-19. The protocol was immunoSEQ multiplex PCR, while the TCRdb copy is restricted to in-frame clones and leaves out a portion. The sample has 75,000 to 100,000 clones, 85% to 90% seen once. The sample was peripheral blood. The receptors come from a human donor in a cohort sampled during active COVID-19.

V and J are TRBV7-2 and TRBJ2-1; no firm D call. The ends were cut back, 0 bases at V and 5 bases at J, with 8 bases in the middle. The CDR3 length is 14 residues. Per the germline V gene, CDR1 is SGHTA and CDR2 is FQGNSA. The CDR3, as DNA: TGTGCCAGCAGCTTAGCTTTGTCCAACAATGAGCAGTTCTTC. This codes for CASSLALSNNEQFF.

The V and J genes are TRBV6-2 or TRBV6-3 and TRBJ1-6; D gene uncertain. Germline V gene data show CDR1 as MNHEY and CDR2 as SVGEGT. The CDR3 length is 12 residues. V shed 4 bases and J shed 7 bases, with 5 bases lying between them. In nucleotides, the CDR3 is TGTGCCAGCAGTTCTGCGAATTCACCCCTCCACTTT. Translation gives CASSSANSPLHF.

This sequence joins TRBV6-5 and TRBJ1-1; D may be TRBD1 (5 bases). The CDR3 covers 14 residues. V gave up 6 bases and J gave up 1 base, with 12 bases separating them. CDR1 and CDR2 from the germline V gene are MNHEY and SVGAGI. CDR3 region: CASRRGTANTEAFF. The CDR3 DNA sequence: TGTGCCAGCAGAAGGGGCACGGCGAACACTGAAGCTTTCTTT.

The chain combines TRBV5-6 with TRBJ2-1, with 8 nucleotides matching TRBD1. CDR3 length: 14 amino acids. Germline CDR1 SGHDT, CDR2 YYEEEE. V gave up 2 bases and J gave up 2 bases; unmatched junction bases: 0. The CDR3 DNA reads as TGTGCCAGCAGCTTACAGGGGGCCTACAATGAGCAGTTCTTC. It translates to CASSLQGAYNEQFF.

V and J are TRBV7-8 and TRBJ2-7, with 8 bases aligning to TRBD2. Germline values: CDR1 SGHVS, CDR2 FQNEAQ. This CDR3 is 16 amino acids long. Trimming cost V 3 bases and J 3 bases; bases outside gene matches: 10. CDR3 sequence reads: CASSFGGEGAHYEQYF. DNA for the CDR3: TGTGCCAGCAGCTTCGGGGGGGAGGGAGCCCACTACGAGCAGTACTTC.

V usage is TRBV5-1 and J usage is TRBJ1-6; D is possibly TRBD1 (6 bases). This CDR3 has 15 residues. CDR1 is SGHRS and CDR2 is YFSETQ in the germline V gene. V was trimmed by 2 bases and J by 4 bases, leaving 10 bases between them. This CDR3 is CASSFQQGYNSPLHF. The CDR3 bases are TGCGCCAGCAGCTTCCAACAGGGTTATAATTCACCCCTCCACTTT.

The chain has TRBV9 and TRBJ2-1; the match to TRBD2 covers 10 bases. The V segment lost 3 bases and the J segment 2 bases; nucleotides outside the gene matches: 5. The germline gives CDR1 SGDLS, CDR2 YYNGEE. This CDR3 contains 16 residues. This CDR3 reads CASSGLGLAAYNEQFF. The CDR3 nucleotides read TGTGCCAGCAGCGGCCTCGGACTAGCGGCCTACAATGAGCAGTTCTTC. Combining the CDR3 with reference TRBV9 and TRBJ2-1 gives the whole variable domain DSGVTQTPKHLITATGQRVTLRCSPRSGDLSVYWYQQSLDQGLQFLIQYYNGEERAKGNILERFSAQQFPDLHSELNLSSLELGDSALYFCASSGLGLAAYNEQFFGPGTRLTVL.

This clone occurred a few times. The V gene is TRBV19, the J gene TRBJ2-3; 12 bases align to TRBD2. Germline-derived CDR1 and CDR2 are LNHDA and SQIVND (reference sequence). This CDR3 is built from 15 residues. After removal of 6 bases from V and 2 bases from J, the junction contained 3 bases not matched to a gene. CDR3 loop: CASRSSGRATDTQYF. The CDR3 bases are TGTGCCAGTAGATCTAGCGGGAGGGCCACAGATACGCAGTATTTT.

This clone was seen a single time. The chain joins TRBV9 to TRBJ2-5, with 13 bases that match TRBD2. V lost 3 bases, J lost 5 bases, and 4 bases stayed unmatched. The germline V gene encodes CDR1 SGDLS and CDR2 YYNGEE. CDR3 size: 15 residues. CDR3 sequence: CASSALAGGSETQYF. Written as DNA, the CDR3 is TGTGCCAGCAGCGCACTAGCGGGAGGGAGTGAGACCCAGTACTTC.